The rows below give T cell receptor beta chains drawn from one sample of a study of shared clonotypes between healthy human individuals. TCRdb's table, derived via immunoSEQ multiplex PCR, lists solely in-frame clones and lacks some. The data show about 1.1 million clones, around 82% seen once. Sequencing was done on a sample of memory CD4+ T cells from PBMCs. The receptor source for this set is a man aged 18 to 29 in good health. Some clones in this sample may be carry-over from other donors' samples. Both conserved end residues are part of each CDR3. D genes are given only for firm matches. Clone size is stated in some rows and not others, as once, few, many or a class when expanded.

>NA|TRBV5-1|NA|TRBJ2-7
TGCGCCAGCAGCTGGCGAGAGGGCCCAGGCCGCGAGCAGTACTTC
CASSWREGPGREQYF
>NA|TRBV5-1|NA|TRBJ1-4
TGCGCCAGCAGCTTGGGGGCCTCTAATGAAAAACTGTTTTTT
CASSLGASNEKLFF
>NA|TRBV5-4|NA|TRBJ1-2
TGTGCCAGCAGCTTGGGCCATAACTATGGCTACACCTTC
CASSLGHNYGYTF
>NA|TRBV27|NA|TRBJ2-1
TGTGCCAGCAGTCTCTCGCGGCCCTATGAGCAGTTCTTC
CASSLSRPYEQFF
>TRBD2|TRBV19|NA|TRBJ2-3
TGTGCCAGTAGTAGCGGCCAGGGACTAGCCGATACGCAGTATTTT
CASSSGQGLADTQYF
>NA|TRBV7-2|NA|TRBJ2-5
TGTGCCAGCAGCTTACCCGGAGTGGAGACCCAGTACTTC
CASSLPGVETQYF
>TRBD2|TRBV5-1|once|TRBJ2-2
TGCGCCAGCAGCTTGGTAGCTAGCGGGACGAACACCGGGGAGCTGTTTTTT
CASSLVASGTNTGELFF
>TRBD2|TRBV9|NA|TRBJ2-7
TGTGCCAGCAGCGTAGGGGGTAGCGGGGCCTACTACGAGCAGTACTTC
CASSVGGSGAYYEQYF
>NA|TRBV2|NA|TRBJ2-7
TGTGCCAGCAGTGCATACTACGAGCAGTACTTC
CASSAYYEQYF
>TRBD1|TRBV6-1|NA|TRBJ1-2
TGTGCCAGCGGGACAGGGGGCTATGGCTACACCTTC
CASGTGGYGYTF
>NA|TRBV11-3|NA|TRBJ2-3
TGTGCCAGCAGCCGAGGGGTGGATACGCAGTATTTT
CASSRGVDTQYF
>TRBD1|TRBV6-6|NA|TRBJ1-2
TGTGCCAGCAGTTTACCCCGGGACAGAGTATATGGCTACACCTTC
CASSLPRDRVYGYTF
>NA|TRBV28|NA|TRBJ1-1
TGTGCCAGCAGTCCCCCTCCGGGCATGAACACTGAAGCTTTCTTT
CASSPPPGMNTEAFF
>NA|TRBV4-1|once|TRBJ2-1
TGCGCCAGCAGCCAAGAGACGGGGCGAAACAATGAGCAGTTCTTC
CASSQETGRNNEQFF
>NA|TRBV9|few|TRBJ2-1
TGTGCCAGCAGCGCTGATGCCAATGAGCAGTTCTTC
CASSADANEQFF
>NA|TRBV2|NA|TRBJ2-5
TGTGCCAGCACCTTCGGCGAGACCCAGTACTTC
CASTFGETQYF
>NA|TRBV11-3|NA|TRBJ2-1
TGTGCCAGCAGCAGGCCGGGACTTCCCAATGAGCAGTTCTTC
CASSRPGLPNEQFF
>TRBD1|TRBV7-9|many|TRBJ1-1
TGTGCCAGCAGCTTAGAGACAGGGGGTAACACTGAAGCTTTCTTT
CASSLETGGNTEAFF
>TRBD2|TRBV7-8|NA|TRBJ2-7
TGTGCCAGCAGCTCCAGCGGGGCTAGCGGGCGAGACGAGCAGTACTTC
CASSSSGASGRDEQYF
>NA|TRBV6-6|NA|TRBJ1-2
TGTGCCAGCCGGGGGGACTATGGCTACACCTTC
CASRGDYGYTF
>NA|TRBV28|NA|TRBJ2-7
TGTGCCAGCAGTGAAAACCTAGCGCGAACCTACGAGCAGTACTTC
CASSENLARTYEQYF
>NA|TRBV29-1|NA|TRBJ2-4
TGCAGCGTTGCTAACCCTCTGGCCAAAAACATTCAGTACTTC
CSVANPLAKNIQYF
>NA|TRBV30|NA|TRBJ2-5
TGTGCCTGGGGCGGACAGGGAGGGAGGGAGACCCAGTACTTC
CAWGGQGGRETQYF
>NA|TRBV28|NA|TRBJ1-2
TGTGCCAGCGCCCTTTGGACCGGAGGGGTCCCGAGCTACACCTTC
CASALWTGGVPSYTF
>NA|TRBV28|NA|TRBJ1-3
TGTGCCAGCAGTCTCCCAGGGAAGAAATCTGGAAACACCATATATTTT
CASSLPGKKSGNTIYF
>NA|TRBV28|few|TRBJ1-1
TGTGCCAGCAGTTTTGGTGGGAACACTGAAGCTTTCTTT
CASSFGGNTEAFF
>TRBD2|TRBV6-1|NA|TRBJ2-1
TGTGCCAGCAGTGAGACTTGGGGGGGATACAATGAGCAGTTCTTC
CASSETWGGYNEQFF
>NA|TRBV28|many|TRBJ1-1
TGTGCCAGCAGATTCACGGGCCCGGGGTATACTGAAGCTTTCTTT
CASRFTGPGYTEAFF
>NA|TRBV27|NA|TRBJ2-6
TGTGCCAGCAGTTTCGTCTCTGGGGCCAACGTCCTGACTTTC
CASSFVSGANVLTF
>NA|TRBV4-1|NA|TRBJ2-3
TGCGCCAGCAGCCAAGGGGGTGTGAACACAGATACGCAGTATTTT
CASSQGGVNTDTQYF
>NA|TRBV28|NA|TRBJ2-3
TGTGCCAGCAGTTCCAGGGGCGGGATTTCAGATACGCAGTATTTT
CASSSRGGISDTQYF
>TRBD2|TRBV2|many|TRBJ2-3
TGTGCCAGCAGTTCCTTAGCGGGGAGCACAGATACGCAGTATTTT
CASSSLAGSTDTQYF
>TRBD1|TRBV28|NA|TRBJ2-1
TGTGCCAGCAGTTTAGGGGCAGGGGGTAGGGGCGATGAGCAGTTCTTC
CASSLGAGGRGDEQFF
>TRBD2|TRBV10-3|NA|TRBJ2-5
TGTGCCTCGAAAAGACTAGCGGATCAAGAGACCCAGTACTTC
CASKRLADQETQYF
>NA|TRBV7-8|NA|TRBJ2-5
TGTGCCAGCAGCCCTACAACGTACCAAGAGACCCAGTACTTC
CASSPTTYQETQYF
>TRBD1|TRBV2|few|TRBJ1-1
TGTGCCAGCAGGAATTACCGGGACAGGGGAGTGGACACTGAAGCTTTCTTT
CASRNYRDRGVDTEAFF
>NA|TRBV27|once|TRBJ2-3
TGTGCCAGCAGTTTTGACCACACAGATACGCAGTATTTT
CASSFDHTDTQYF
>TRBD1|TRBV19|once|TRBJ2-5
TGTGCCAGTAGTATGTCGGACAGGGAAGAGACCCAGTACTTC
CASSMSDREETQYF
>NA|TRBV11-2|NA|TRBJ2-7
TGTGCCAGCAGCTTAGTCCTAACTCACGAGCAGTACTTC
CASSLVLTHEQYF
>NA|TRBV5-4|NA|TRBJ1-1
TGTGCCAGCAGCTTGGTAAGGGGTAGTGGGACTGAAGCTTTCTTT
CASSLVRGSGTEAFF
>TRBD1|TRBV28|few|TRBJ1-2
TGTGCCAGCAGTTCGACAGGGGGCAGCTATGGCTACACCTTC
CASSSTGGSYGYTF
>TRBD2|TRBV7-9|NA|TRBJ2-7
TGTGCCAGCAGCCCGCCGGGTGGGGGGGTCGACGAGCAGTACTTC
CASSPPGGGVDEQYF
>NA|TRBV27|NA|TRBJ2-7
TGTGCCAGCAGTTTTGGCGGAGCCCTCTCCTACGAGCAGTACTTC
CASSFGGALSYEQYF